Each of the 4 T cell receptor beta chains below was sequenced from the same sample in a study of graft-versus-host responses after intestinal transplantation. Measured with immunoSEQ multiplex PCR; TCRdb has only the in-frame clones, and not every one. The sample comprises about 110,000 clones, about nine tenths of which are singletons, and roughly 0.71% rests with the top ten. No antigens are known for them. The material was unstimulated CD4+ T cells sorted from spleen or lymph node cells, obtained before transplant. These receptors were taken from a human donor who was the organ donor for an intestinal transplant.

The chain joins TRBV6-5 to TRBJ1-2, with a possible D match to TRBD1 (5 bases). CDR3 length equals 13 residues. V lost 10 bases and J 4 bases, leaving 16 bases between the germline ends. The germline CDR1 and CDR2 sequences are MNHEY and SVGAGI. CDR3 bases: TGTGCCATCCTGGTAGCAGGGCCCTATGGCTACACCTTC. Protein: CAILVAGPYGYTF.

V usage is TRBV6-6 and J usage is TRBJ1-1; D gene ambiguous. The CDR3 totals 15 residues. V dropped 3 bases and J dropped 2 bases, with 13 bases sitting between them. The germline V gene has CDR1 MNHNY and CDR2 SVGAGI (reference sequence). CDR3 loop: CASSYKPGGNTEAFF. In nucleotides, the CDR3 is TGTGCCAGCAGTTATAAGCCCGGAGGCAACACTGAAGCTTTCTTT.

This clone was seen only once. This chain uses TRBV21-1 with TRBJ1-3; the table's D gene call, TRBD1, was not cross checked with the DNA. TRBV21-1 is shown as a pseudogene. The CDR3 consists of 20 residues. The CDR3 is CASDGQRPLNPESSGNTIYF. The CDR3 region has the DNA TGTGCCAGCGATGGACAGCGACCGCTTAATCCCGAGAGCTCTGGAAACACCATATATTTT.

The V gene is TRBV15, the J gene TRBJ1-5; no reliable D call. This CDR3 is 15 amino acids long. V dropped 0 bases and J dropped 0 bases, with 6 bases sitting between them. Germline V gene sequence: CDR1 LNHNV, CDR2 YYDKDF (reference sequence). The CDR3 bases are TGTGCCACCAGCAGAGATAGGAGTAGCAATCAGCCCCAGCATTTT. Protein sequence: CATSRDRSSNQPQHF.